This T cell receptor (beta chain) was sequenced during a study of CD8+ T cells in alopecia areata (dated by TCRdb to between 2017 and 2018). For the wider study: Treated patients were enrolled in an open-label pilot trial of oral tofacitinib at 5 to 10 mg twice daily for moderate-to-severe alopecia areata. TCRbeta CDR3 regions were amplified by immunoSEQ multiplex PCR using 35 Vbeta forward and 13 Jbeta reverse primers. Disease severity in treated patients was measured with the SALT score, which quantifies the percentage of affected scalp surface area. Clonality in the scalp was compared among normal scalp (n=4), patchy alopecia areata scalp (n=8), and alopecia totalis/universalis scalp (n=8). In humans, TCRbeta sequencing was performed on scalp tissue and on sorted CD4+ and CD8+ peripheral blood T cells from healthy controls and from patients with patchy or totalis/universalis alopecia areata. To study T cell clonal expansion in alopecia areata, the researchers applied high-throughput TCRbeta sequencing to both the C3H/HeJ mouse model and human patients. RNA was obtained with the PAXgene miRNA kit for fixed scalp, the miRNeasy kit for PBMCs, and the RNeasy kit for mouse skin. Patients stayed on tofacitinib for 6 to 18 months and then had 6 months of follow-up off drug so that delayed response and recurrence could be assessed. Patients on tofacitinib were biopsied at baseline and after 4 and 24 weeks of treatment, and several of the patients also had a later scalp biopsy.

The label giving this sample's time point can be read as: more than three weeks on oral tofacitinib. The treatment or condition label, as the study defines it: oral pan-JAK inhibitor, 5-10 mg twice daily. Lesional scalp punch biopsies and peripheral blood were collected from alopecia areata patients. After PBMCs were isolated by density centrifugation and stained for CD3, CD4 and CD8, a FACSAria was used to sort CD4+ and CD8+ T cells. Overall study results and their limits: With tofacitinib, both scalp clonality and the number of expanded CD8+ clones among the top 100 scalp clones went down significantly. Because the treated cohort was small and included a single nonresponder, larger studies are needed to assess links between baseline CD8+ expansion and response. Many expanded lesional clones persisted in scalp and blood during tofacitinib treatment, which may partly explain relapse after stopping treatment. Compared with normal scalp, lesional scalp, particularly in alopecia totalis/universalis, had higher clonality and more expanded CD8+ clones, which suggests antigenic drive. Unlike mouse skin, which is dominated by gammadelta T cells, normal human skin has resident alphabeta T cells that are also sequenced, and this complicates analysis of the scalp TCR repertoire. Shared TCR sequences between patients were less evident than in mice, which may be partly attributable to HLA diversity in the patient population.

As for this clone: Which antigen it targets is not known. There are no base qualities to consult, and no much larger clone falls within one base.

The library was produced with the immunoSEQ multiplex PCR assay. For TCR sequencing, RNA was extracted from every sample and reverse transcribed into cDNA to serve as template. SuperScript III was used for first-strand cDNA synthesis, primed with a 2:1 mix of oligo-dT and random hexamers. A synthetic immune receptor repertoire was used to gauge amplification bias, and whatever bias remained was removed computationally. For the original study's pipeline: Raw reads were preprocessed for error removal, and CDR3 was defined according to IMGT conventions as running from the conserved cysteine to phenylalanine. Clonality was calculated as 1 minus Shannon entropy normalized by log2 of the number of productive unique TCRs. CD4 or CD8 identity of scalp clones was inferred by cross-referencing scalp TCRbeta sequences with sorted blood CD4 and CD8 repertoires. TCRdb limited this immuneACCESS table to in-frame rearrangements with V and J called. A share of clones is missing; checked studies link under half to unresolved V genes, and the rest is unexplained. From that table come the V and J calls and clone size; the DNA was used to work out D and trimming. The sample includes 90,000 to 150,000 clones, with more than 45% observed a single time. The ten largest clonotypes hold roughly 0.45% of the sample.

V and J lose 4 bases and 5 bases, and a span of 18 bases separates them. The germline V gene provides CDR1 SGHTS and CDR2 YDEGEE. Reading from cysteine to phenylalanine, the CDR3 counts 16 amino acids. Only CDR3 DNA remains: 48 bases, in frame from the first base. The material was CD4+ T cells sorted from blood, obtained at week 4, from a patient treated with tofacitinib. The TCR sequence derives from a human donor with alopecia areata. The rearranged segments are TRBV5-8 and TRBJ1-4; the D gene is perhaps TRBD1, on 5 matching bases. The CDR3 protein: CASSGGTLTSNEKLFF. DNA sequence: TGTGCCAGCAGCGGTGGGACCTTAACTTCAAATGAAAAACTGTTTTTT.